The 12 T cell receptor beta chains reported below all come from one sample, sequenced in a study of T cells after yellow fever vaccination. TCRdb independently ran MiXCR on the 5' RACE reads; one entry per CDR3 protein. The repertoire holds a few hundred thousand distinct CDR3 sequences, with 15% to 20% as singletons. The sample in question was PBMCs, obtained 15 days after the yellow fever booster vaccination. Receptors were obtained from a young man who received the YFV17D yellow fever vaccine.

This chain links TRBV11-2 with TRBJ2-3; 14 positions agree with TRBD2. Germline V gives CDR1 SGHAT, CDR2 FQNNGV. V lost 5 bases to trimming and J lost 3 bases; unmatched junction nucleotides: 7. The CDR3 length is 17 residues. The CDR3 sequence is CASSRGTSGRGTDTQYF. The CDR3 DNA reads TGTGCCAGCAGCCGCGGGACTAGCGGGAGAGGTACAGATACGCAGTATTTT.

This clonotype was recorded a few times. The genes are TRBV10-3 and TRBJ1-1; maybe TRBD1 (5 bases). The V end was cut by 7 bases, the J end by 1 base, with 13 bases between. The CDR3 contains 14 residues. Germline loops: CDR1 ENHRY, CDR2 SYGVKD. The CDR3 nucleotides are TGTGCCATCAAGTCGACAGCCGCGAACACTGAAGCTTTCTTT. Its protein is CAIKSTAANTEAFF.

This clonotype was detected ten times or more. The rearrangement uses TRBV11-2 and TRBJ2-1, with 9 bases fitting TRBD2. J was trimmed by 4 bases and V by 4 bases; bases with no gene match: 5. Germline V gene sequence: CDR1 SGHAT, CDR2 FQNNGV. This CDR3 region has 15 residues. CDR3 bases: TGTGCCAGCAGCTCAGGACTAGCGCGTTACAATGAGCAGTTCTTC. Amino acids: CASSSGLARYNEQFF.

The chain joins TRBV20-1 to TRBJ2-5, with D unclear. The CDR3 spans 12 residues. Germline V gene lookup returns CDR1 DFQATT and CDR2 SNEGSKA (reference sequence). Trimming removed 7 bases at V and 4 bases at J, with 13 bases between. Here the CDR3 reads CSVAGSAETQYF. The CDR3 DNA is TGCAGTGTGGCCGGGTCCGCAGAGACCCAGTACTTC.

This clonotype was observed a handful of times. V gene TRBV7-2 combines with J gene TRBJ2-2; 9 nucleotides align to TRBD1. Looked up from germline, CDR1 is SGHTA and CDR2 is FQGNSA. V shed 2 bases and J 5 bases; nucleotides not matched to a gene: 3. There are 15 residues in the CDR3. CDR3 DNA sequence: TGTGCCAGCAGCTTAAACAGGGGGCTTACCGGGGAGCTGTTTTTT. It is translated as CASSLNRGLTGELFF.

This rearrangement joins TRBV18 to TRBJ2-5, with D possibly being TRBD1 (6 bases). The CDR3 covers 16 residues. V gave up 1 base and J gave up 0 bases, with 12 bases separating them. Germline values: CDR1 KGHSH, CDR2 LQKENI. CDR3 sequence reads: CASSPLTGPYQETQYF. The CDR3 DNA sequence: TGTGCCAGCTCACCACTAACAGGGCCGTACCAAGAGACCCAGTACTTC.

The J gene is TRBJ2-5, the V gene TRBV7-9; D is perhaps TRBD1 or TRBD2 (6 bases each). Trimming removed 11 bases at V and 4 bases at J, with 14 bases between. This CDR3 is built from 12 residues. Germline CDR1 and CDR2: SEHNR and FQNEAQ (reference sequence). In nucleotides, the CDR3 is TGTGCCGGTAGGAGGGGGAGAGAGACCCAGTACTTC. This sequence encodes CAGRRGRETQYF.

The CDR3 DNA sequence: TGTGCCAGCAGGGACAGGGGAAGGGGAAATCAGCCCCAGCATTTT. It codes for CASRDRGRGNQPQHF. The chain joins TRBV19 to TRBJ1-5, with 10 bases aligning to TRBD1. V lost 9 bases and J lost 4; bases outside the gene matches: 9. From germline, CDR1 is LNHDA and CDR2 SQIVND (reference sequence). This CDR3 has 15 amino acids.

The J gene is TRBJ2-3, the V gene TRBV24-1; D not resolved. Trimming shortened V by 5 bases and J by 5 bases, and 4 bases separated the two germline ends. Germline CDR1 KGHDR, CDR2 SFDVKD. The CDR3 is 11 residues long. CDR3 residues: CATSVGDTQYF. The CDR3 region has the DNA TGTGCCACCAGTGTGGGAGATACGCAGTATTTT.

A few counts support this clonotype. The V call is TRBV6-5, the J call TRBJ2-7; perhaps TRBD2 as D (5 bases). The CDR3 runs to 12 residues. Germline values: CDR1 MNHEY, CDR2 SVGAGI. The ends were cut back, 8 bases at V and 2 bases at J, with 10 bases in the middle. The DNA for the CDR3 is TGTGCCAGCCGCAGCGGCGCCTACGAGCAGTACTTC. Protein: CASRSGAYEQYF.

The chain has TRBV2 and TRBJ2-1; 10 bases align to TRBD2. The CDR3 is made up of 15 amino acids. Unmatched junction bases numbered 2, after V lost 4 bases and J lost 2 bases. Per the germline V gene, CDR1 is SNHLY and CDR2 is FYNNEI. In DNA, the CDR3 is TGTGCCAGCAGTGGAGGACTAGCGGCCTACAATGAGCAGTTCTTC. Protein: CASSGGLAAYNEQFF.

In this sample, this clonotype turned up a few times. The rearrangement uses TRBV7-8 and TRBJ2-3; TRBD2 agrees at 9 bases. J lost 4 bases, V lost 3 bases, and 5 bases had no gene match. Germline lookup yields CDR1 SGHVS and CDR2 FQNEAQ. CDR3 length equals 15 residues. CDR3 DNA: TGTGCCAGCAGCTTTATAGCGGGAGTGGCAGATACGCAGTATTTT. Translating it yields CASSFIAGVADTQYF.